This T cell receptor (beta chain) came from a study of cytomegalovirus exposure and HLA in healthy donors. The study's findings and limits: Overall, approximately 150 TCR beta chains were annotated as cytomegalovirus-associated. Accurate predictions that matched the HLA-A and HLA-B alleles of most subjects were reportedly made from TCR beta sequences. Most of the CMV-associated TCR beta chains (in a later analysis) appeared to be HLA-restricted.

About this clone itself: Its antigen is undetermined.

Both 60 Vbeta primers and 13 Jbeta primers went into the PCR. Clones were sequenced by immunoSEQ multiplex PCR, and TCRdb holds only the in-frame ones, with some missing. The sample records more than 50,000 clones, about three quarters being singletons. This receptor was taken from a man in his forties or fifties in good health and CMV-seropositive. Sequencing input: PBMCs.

The CDR3 DNA reads TGTGCCAGCAGCTTAGCGGGACGGAGGGTTTACGAGCAGTACTTC. Translating it yields CASSLAGRRVYEQYF. This sequence joins TRBV7-6 and TRBJ2-7; maybe TRBD2 (6 bases). Germline CDR1 reads SGHVS; CDR2 reads FNYEAQ. CDR3 size: 15 residues. V was trimmed by 0 bases and J by 4 bases, leaving 13 bases between them.